Following are 26 T cell receptor beta chains from one sample sequenced in a study of radiation and T cells in renal cell carcinoma. Sequenced by immunoSEQ multiplex PCR; TCRdb stores in-frame clones only, minus some. The sample records approximately 92,000 clones, over 80% being singletons. As for time point: blood 4 weeks post-SBRT, at nephrectomy. The treatment is: 15 Gy SBRT to primary tumor, nephrectomy 4 weeks later. Sequences were derived from blood, sampled from a patient whose treatment included radiotherapy and nephrectomy. These TCRs come from a man in his forties or fifties with renal cell carcinoma.

The chain combines TRBV2 with TRBJ2-2; D is possibly TRBD1 or TRBD2 (5 bases each). V lost 3 bases, J lost 2 bases, and 22 bases lay in between. Per the germline V gene, CDR1 is SNHLY and CDR2 is FYNNEI. The CDR3 loop spans 19 amino acids. This CDR3 reads CASSESQDPLSVNTGELFF. The DNA of the CDR3 is TGTGCCAGCAGTGAGTCACAGGATCCCCTTAGCGTTAACACCGGGGAGCTGTTTTTT. The full variable domain, its missing parts supplied by reference TRBV2 and TRBJ2-2, is EPEVTQTPSHQVTQMGQEVILRCVPISNHLYFYWYRQILGQKVEFLVSFYNNEISEKSEIFDDQFSVERPDGSNFTLKIRSTKLEDSAMYFCASSESQDPLSVNTGELFFGEGSRLTVL.

This chain connects TRBV27 to TRBJ1-2; possibly TRBD1 for D (5 bases). CDR3 length: 15 residues. Trimming pared 3 bases from V and 2 bases from J, leaving 13 bases between. CDR1 and CDR2 (germline): MNHEY, SMNVEV (reference sequence). In DNA, the CDR3 is TGTGCCAGCAGTTTCGGAGATCGGGGCAACTATGGCTACACCTTC. This codes for CASSFGDRGNYGYTF.

DNA of the CDR3: TGCGCCAGCAGCTTCCAGGGCTCCTACGAGCAGTACTTC. Translated: CASSFQGSYEQYF. The V and J genes are TRBV5-1 and TRBJ2-7; D possibly corresponds to TRBD1 (5 bases). Germline CDR1 reads SGHRS; CDR2 reads YFSETQ. V shed 2 bases and J shed 0 bases, with 6 bases lying between them. The length of the CDR3 is 13 residues.

The V gene is TRBV12-5, the J gene TRBJ1-5; D is unclear. This CDR3 is 12 amino acids long. CDR1 and CDR2 (germline): LGHNT, FRNRAP. V was cut by 4 bases and J by 5 bases, with 6 bases left in between. CDR3 DNA: TGTGCTAGTGGTTCAGGACATCAGCCCCAGCATTTT. The encoded protein is CASGSGHQPQHF.

The chain recombines TRBV21-1 with TRBJ1-1. TRBV21-1 is a known pseudogene. The CDR3 has 16 amino acids. CDR3 protein: CASSKNGSLLNTEAFF. CDR3 sequence (DNA): TGTGCCAGCAGCAAGAACGGGTCCCTTCTGAACACTGAAGCTTTCTTT.

For the CDR3, the DNA is TGCAGCGTTGTTTGGGGTGAAGCTTTCTTT. Amino acids: CSVVWGEAFF. The rearrangement links TRBV29-1 to TRBJ1-1; the D is unclear. Germline V gene lookup returns CDR1 SQVTM and CDR2 ANQGSEA. Trimming took off 4 bases at V and 7 bases at J, with 7 bases between the two ends. This CDR3 contains 10 residues.

V gene TRBV6-5 combines with J gene TRBJ1-1; D gene uncertain. This CDR3 is 13 amino acids long. Germline V lookup: CDR1 MNHEY, CDR2 SVGAGI. V lost 3 bases and J lost 4, with 9 bases in between. The CDR3 region has the DNA TGTGCCAGCAGTTATTATGAGGGCACTGAAGCTTTCTTT. It codes for CASSYYEGTEAFF.

The CDR3 spells CASSNTGSNQPQHF. In DNA form, the CDR3 reads TGTGCCAGTAGTAATACAGGGTCCAATCAGCCCCAGCATTTT. This rearrangement joins TRBV19 to TRBJ1-5; TRBD1 might be the D (6 bases). Germline V CDR1 and CDR2: LNHDA, SQIVND (reference sequence). Deletions cut 4 bases from V and 3 bases from J, with 10 bases between. The CDR3 contains 14 residues.

The V call is TRBV7-9, the J call TRBJ1-6; no firm D call. The CDR3 is 14 residues long. V was clipped by 1 base and J by 10 bases, with 11 bases between them. Germline CDR1 SEHNR, CDR2 FQNEAQ (reference sequence). In nucleotides, the CDR3 is TGTGCCAGCAGCTTAGGGGATGTCGAGTCACCCCTCCACTTT. It translates to CASSLGDVESPLHF.

This chain connects TRBV21-1 to TRBJ2-1; whether TRBD1, the table's D call, matches the DNA was not checked. TRBV21-1 is a listed pseudogene. This CDR3 has 15 residues. CDR3 region: CASRDGTGNNGEQFF. As DNA, the CDR3 is TGTGCCAGCAGAGACGGGACAGGGAATAATGGTGAGCAGTTCTTC.

This clone was observed a few times. The rearrangement links TRBV5-1 to TRBJ1-3, with D possibly matching TRBD1 (5 bases). CDR3 length equals 15 residues. The V gene's germline CDR1 is SGHRS and CDR2 YFSETQ. V was cut by 2 bases and J by 0 bases, with 9 bases left in between. CDR3: CASSLVGASGNTIYF. The CDR3 DNA reads as TGCGCCAGCAGCTTAGTCGGGGCCTCTGGAAACACCATATATTTT.

V is TRBV5-1 and J is TRBJ1-1, with a tentative D call TRBD1 (6 bases). This CDR3 has 14 residues. Germline V gene lookup returns CDR1 SGHRS and CDR2 YFSETQ. V lost 1 base and J 4 bases, leaving 11 bases between the germline ends. The CDR3 region has the DNA TGCGCCAGCAGCTTGACAGGGCCCCTCACTGAAGCTTTCTTT. Its translation: CASSLTGPLTEAFF.

V is TRBV6-4 and J is TRBJ1-1; TRBD1 is a possible D gene (5 bases). This CDR3 has 17 residues. Germline V gene sequence: CDR1 MRHNA, CDR2 SNTAGT. The ends were cut back, 7 bases at V and 0 bases at J, with 21 bases in the middle. The CDR3 nucleotides read TGTGCCAGCACTACTCGAAGGGCAGGGAACTTGAACACTGAAGCTTTCTTT. This encodes CASTTRRAGNLNTEAFF.

The rearrangement joins TRBV7-6 to TRBJ2-5; possibly TRBD2 for D (6 bases). Trimming cost V 5 bases and J 1 base, with 20 bases left between them. The CDR3 totals 17 residues. Germline V gene sequence: CDR1 SGHVS, CDR2 FNYEAQ. The CDR3 nucleotides are TGTGCCAGCAGCAATGCTGTAACGGGACTCACCCAAGAGACCCAGTACTTC. Amino acid sequence: CASSNAVTGLTQETQYF.

The genes are TRBV19 and TRBJ1-6; 10 positions match TRBD1. From germline, CDR1 is LNHDA and CDR2 SQIVND (reference sequence). J lost 8 bases, V lost 3 bases, and 1 base had no gene match. CDR3 size: 14 residues. CDR3 sequence: CASSIGTGDSPLHF. The CDR3 bases are TGTGCCAGTAGTATTGGGACAGGGGATTCACCCCTCCACTTT. Variable domain in full (rest from reference TRBV19 and TRBJ1-6): DGGITQSPKYLFRKEGQNVTLSCEQNLNHDAMYWYRQDPGQGLRLIYYSQIVNDFQKGDIAEGYSVSREKKESFPLTVTSAQKNPTAFYLCASSIGTGDSPLHFGNGTRLTVT.

The chain couples TRBV9 to TRBJ2-7; 14 bases match TRBD2. The V and J ends lost 5 bases and 7 bases, in that order; junction bases with no gene match: 8. The CDR3 covers 15 residues. Germline CDR1 SGDLS, CDR2 YYNGEE. The CDR3 nucleotides read TGTGCCAGCAGTTCTGGACTAGCGGGAGGAAGAGAGCAGTACTTC. Protein product: CASSSGLAGGREQYF. Complete variable domain (other parts from reference TRBV9 and TRBJ2-7): DSGVTQTPKHLITATGQRVTLRCSPRSGDLSVYWYQQSLDQGLQFLIQYYNGEERAKGNILERFSAQQFPDLHSELNLSSLELGDSALYFCASSSGLAGGREQYFGPGTRLTVT.

The chain carries TRBV23-1 and TRBJ2-7; 10 bases are a match to TRBD1. TRBV23-1 is treated as an ORF (open reading frame) with a function not yet certain. The junction had 5 bases not matched to a gene; V was cut back by 4 bases and J by 2 bases. This CDR3 has 15 residues. The DNA of the CDR3 is TGCGCCAGCAGTCTCCGGGACAGGGGACCCTACGAGCAGTACTTC. This gives the protein CASSLRDRGPYEQYF.

This rearrangement joins TRBV19 to TRBJ2-7, with 9 positions matching TRBD2. The CDR3 loop spans 14 amino acids. V was pared by 5 bases and J by 6 bases, with 8 bases of the junction left unmatched. Germline lookup yields CDR1 LNHDA and CDR2 SQIVND (reference sequence). The DNA of the CDR3 is TGTGCCAGTAGTTCCTATAGCGGGAGAAGCGAGCAGTACTTC. It yields the protein CASSSYSGRSEQYF. Based on the CDR3 plus reference TRBV19 and TRBJ2-7, the full variable domain is DGGITQSPKYLFRKEGQNVTLSCEQNLNHDAMYWYRQDPGQGLRLIYYSQIVNDFQKGDIAEGYSVSREKKESFPLTVTSAQKNPTAFYLCASSSYSGRSEQYFGPGTRLTVT.

J is TRBJ2-6 and V is TRBV7-3, with D unresolved. Germline values: CDR1 SGHTA, CDR2 FQGTGA. The V and J ends lost 1 base and 3 bases respectively, with 13 bases between them. The CDR3 contains 17 residues. The CDR3 protein is CASSLNRRGFGANVLTF. For the CDR3, the DNA is TGTGCCAGCAGCTTAAATCGTCGAGGCTTTGGGGCCAACGTCCTGACTTTC.

The chain links TRBV5-1 to TRBJ2-7; D possibly corresponds to TRBD2 (6 bases). Trimming took 4 bases from V and 6 from J, leaving 23 bases between them. Germline CDR1 and CDR2: SGHRS and YFSETQ. The CDR3 sequence is 16 residues long. This CDR3 is CASSAGSDPGVGEQYF. The CDR3 bases are TGCGCCAGCAGCGCGGGATCCGACCCGGGGGTAGGCGAGCAGTACTTC.

The chain links TRBV11-1 to TRBJ2-3, with 9 bases lining up with TRBD2. After removal of 7 bases from V and 4 bases from J, the junction contained 6 bases not matched to a gene. The V gene's germline CDR1 is SGHAT and CDR2 FQDESV (reference sequence). This CDR3 is built from 14 residues. The CDR3 nucleotides read TGTGCCAGCAACCTGAAGCGGGAGGCAGATACGCAGTATTTT. It yields the protein CASNLKREADTQYF.

The chain is built from TRBV19 and TRBJ2-3; D possibly corresponds to TRBD2 (6 bases). Germline V lookup: CDR1 LNHDA, CDR2 SQIVND (reference sequence). Trimming pared 1 base from V and 6 bases from J, leaving 17 bases between. The length of the CDR3 is 16 residues. The CDR3: CASSIVATTGGDTQYF. The CDR3, as DNA: TGTGCCAGTAGTATAGTAGCCACAACCGGAGGGGATACGCAGTATTTT.

J is TRBJ2-1 and V is TRBV2, with TRBD2 identical over 14 bases. The CDR3 is 15 residues long. With 4 bases clipped from V and 9 bases from J, the junction kept 5 bases outside the gene matches. Germline V gene data show CDR1 as SNHLY and CDR2 as FYNNEI. The CDR3 DNA sequence: TGTGCCAGCAGTGCGGGACTAGCGGGAGAAATTGAGCAGTTCTTC. This translates into CASSAGLAGEIEQFF.

The V gene is TRBV27, the J gene TRBJ2-1; 11 bases fit TRBD2. The CDR3 has 15 amino acids. V dropped 6 bases and J dropped 3; count of bases not matched to a gene: 4. Germline V gene data show CDR1 as MNHEY and CDR2 as SMNVEV (reference sequence). The CDR3 DNA is TGTGCCAGCAGACGCGGGACTAGCGGCTACAATGAGCAGTTCTTC. Translating it yields CASRRGTSGYNEQFF.

The rearrangement uses TRBV15 and TRBJ2-1; maybe TRBD2 (6 bases). Trimming shortened V by 1 base and J by 4 bases, and 14 bases separated the two germline ends. This CDR3 has 16 amino acids. Germline V gene sequence: CDR1 LNHNV, CDR2 YYDKDF (reference sequence). The CDR3 protein is CATSRAGDALYNEQFF. The DNA for the CDR3 is TGTGCCACCAGCAGAGCGGGGGATGCGTTATACAATGAGCAGTTCTTC.

The rearrangement joins TRBV6-1 to TRBJ2-1; 8 bases are a match to TRBD2. Germline V gives CDR1 MNHNS, CDR2 SASEGT. V lost 3 bases and J lost 6; bases outside the gene matches: 13. This CDR3 comprises 17 residues. The CDR3 sequence is CASSDPSSGRSGNEQFF. In DNA form, the CDR3 reads TGTGCCAGCAGTGATCCGTCCAGCGGGAGATCAGGCAATGAGCAGTTCTTC.